The 5 T cell receptor beta chains reported below all come from one sample, sequenced in a study of blood T cells in healthy people across ages. A second PCR, run for about 7 to 11 cycles, used a sample-barcoded 5' primer plus a J-beta primer mix. TCRdb itself ran the 5' RACE reads through MiXCR, one entry per CDR3 protein. The sample records 630,000 or so distinct CDR3 sequences, 32% being singletons. Sequencing was performed on blood. The receptor set was obtained from an elderly woman in good health.

In the case of this clonotype: Just one base apart from a much larger clone, this may be a read error. The genes are TRBV7-9 and TRBJ1-2, with a possible D match to TRBD1 (6 bases). Germline loops: CDR1 SEHNR, CDR2 FQNEAQ (reference sequence). This CDR3 comprises 14 residues. V lost 5 bases to trimming and J lost 8 bases, with 18 bases between them. The CDR3 sequence is CASSSSSTGRGYTF. The DNA of the CDR3 is TGTGCCAGCAGCAGCTCCTCAACAGGGCGCGGCTACACCTTC.

The chain combines TRBV12-3 or TRBV12-4 with TRBJ2-3; TRBD1 is a possible D gene (5 bases). The CDR3 runs to 14 residues. Trimming left V 4 bases short and J 6 bases short, with 14 bases between. The CDR3 here is CASSCVGPGDTQYF. The DNA for the CDR3 is TGTGCCAGCAGTTGTGTGGGGCCTGGGGATACGCAGTATTTT.

This clonotype was seen repeatedly, ten times or more. CDR3 region: CASRPGQDNQPQHF. The DNA for the CDR3 is TGTGCCAGCAGACCCGGACAGGACAATCAGCCCCAGCATTTT. The chain recombines TRBV6-2 or TRBV6-3 with TRBJ1-5, with 7 positions matching TRBD1. This CDR3 contains 14 residues. Germline lookup yields CDR1 MNHEY and CDR2 SVGEGT. V was clipped by 6 bases and J by 3 bases; unmatched bases: 5.

With respect to this clonotype: A much larger clone sits a single nucleotide away, making a read error possible. The chain joins TRBV6-2 or TRBV6-3 to TRBJ1-2; 8 nucleotides agree with TRBD1. Germline loops: CDR1 MNHEY, CDR2 SVGEGT. The V and J ends lost 6 bases and 0 bases, in that order; junction bases with no gene match: 9. The CDR3 spans 16 residues. The CDR3 DNA reads as TGTGCCAGCAGCGGGACAGGCGCTCGAGCTAACTATGGCTACACCTTC. Amino acids: CASSGTGARANYGYTF.

This clonotype was counted between two and nine times. The chain employs TRBV2 and TRBJ2-1; TRBD1 agrees at 7 bases. The ends lost 7 bases at V and 0 bases at J; junction bases unmatched: 3. The CDR3 runs to 14 residues. Germline V lookup: CDR1 SNHLY, CDR2 FYNNEI. CDR3 coding DNA: TGTGCCAGCAATCCAGGGGGCTCCTACAATGAGCAGTTCTTC. It encodes CASNPGGSYNEQFF.